This TCR beta chain was identified in a study of shared T cell receptors in the human thymus. The ends were cut back, 6 bases at V and 5 bases at J, with 10 bases in the middle. From germline, CDR1 is SGHNT and CDR2 YENEEA. This CDR3 is built from 12 residues. The assay was immunoSEQ multiplex PCR, and TCRdb's table has in-frame clones only and misses some. The sample yields approximately 490,000 clones, around three quarters seen once. The data also belong to a second study, concerning human thymus T cells. From that study: Among the donors, all were healthy Finnish infants having corrective surgery for congenital heart defects. Corrective heart surgery yielded the resections from which the thymus tissue came. Within thymic and blood repertoires, V and J gene usage appeared to be biased. Unrelated individuals had highly overlapping thymic repertoires, as reported in related research.

V usage is TRBV11-3 and J usage is TRBJ2-5; D remains unclear. The origin of this receptor is a boy in the first two years of life with a congenital heart defect. What was sequenced was thymocytes. The CDR3 loop is CASRSGGETQYF. The CDR3 DNA sequence: TGTGCCAGCAGGTCAGGTGGGGAGACCCAGTACTTC.